The entry below gives a single T cell receptor beta chain sequence along with its context. No antigen is known for it. The record originates from a study of CD8+ T cells in alopecia areata. The authors extracted RNA and reverse transcribed it into cDNA as the sequencing template. Repertoires were generated with immunoSEQ multiplex PCR, while TCRdb's copy carries only in-frame clones and drops some. The sample contains about 70,000 clones, 25% to 30% of which appear only once. Study-wide points: The study found higher clonality in lesional than normal scalp, especially in alopecia totalis/universalis.

Treatment noted: oral pan-JAK inhibitor, 5-10 mg twice daily. The sequence derives from a human donor with alopecia areata. Sequences were derived from CD8+ T cells sorted from blood, sampled at week 4, from a patient treated with tofacitinib.

The CDR3 here is CSVAAGLANSYEQYF. The CDR3 bases are TGCAGCGTTGCTGCGGGACTAGCGAACTCCTACGAGCAGTACTTC. The chain uses TRBV29-1 and TRBJ2-7, with 10 bases fitting TRBD2. CDR1 is SQVTM and CDR2 is ANQGSEA in the germline V gene. The CDR3 loop spans 15 amino acids. V shed 4 bases, J shed 0 bases, and the junction held 6 bases outside the gene matches.